This T cell receptor beta chain stems from a study of response to subunit inactivated influenza vaccine. Overall study findings and caveats: Authors suggested few new T cells are recruited by each seasonal influenza vaccination.

The junction had 6 bases not matched to a gene; V was cut back by 0 bases and J by 1 base. The germline V gene has CDR1 LGHNA and CDR2 YNFKEQ. This CDR3 spans 16 amino acids. TCRdb reanalysed the RT-PCR reads using MiXCR and keeps one entry per CDR3 protein. The sample records about half a million distinct CDR3 sequences, approximately 7.6% being singletons. This clonotype was seen ten or more times. Its specificity is unknown. Sample: PBMCs from blood, taken less than 25 months after vaccination. V gene TRBV4-2 combines with J gene TRBJ2-7, with TRBD2 identical over 7 bases. The TCR sequence derives from a man aged 45-69 years who received an inactivated influenza vaccine. The CDR3 is CASSQDLRTSSYEQYF. DNA of the CDR3: TGTGCCAGCAGCCAAGATTTGCGGACTAGTTCCTACGAGCAGTACTTC.